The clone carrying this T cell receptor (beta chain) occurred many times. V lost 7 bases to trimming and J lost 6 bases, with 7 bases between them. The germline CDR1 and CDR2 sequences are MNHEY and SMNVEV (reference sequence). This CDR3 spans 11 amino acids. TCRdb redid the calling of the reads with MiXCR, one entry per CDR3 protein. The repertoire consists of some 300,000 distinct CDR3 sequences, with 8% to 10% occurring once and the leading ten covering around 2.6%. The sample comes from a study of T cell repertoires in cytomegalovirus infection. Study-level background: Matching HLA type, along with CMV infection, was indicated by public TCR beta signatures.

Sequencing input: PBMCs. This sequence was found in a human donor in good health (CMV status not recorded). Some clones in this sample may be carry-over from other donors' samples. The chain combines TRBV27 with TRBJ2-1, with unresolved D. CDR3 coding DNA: TGTGCCAGCAAGGACGCCAATGAGCAGTTCTTC. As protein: CASKDANEQFF.